This T cell receptor beta chain was recorded in a study of cytomegalovirus exposure and HLA in healthy donors. PCR primers comprised 60 Vbeta and 13 Jbeta primers. Measured with immunoSEQ multiplex PCR; TCRdb has only the in-frame clones, and not every one. This sample carries around 170,000 clones, just under 80% of them seen once, and the ten largest clones take 2.5% to 3.5%. Germline V lookup: CDR1 SEHNR, CDR2 FQNEAQ (reference sequence). The CDR3 runs 15 residues. Trimming cost V 5 bases and J 2 bases, with 15 bases left between them. The chain recombines TRBV7-9 with TRBJ1-2, with D possibly being TRBD1 (6 bases). The material sequenced was PBMCs. The sequence was collected from a woman aged 45 to 65 in good health and CMV-seropositive. CDR3 residues: CASSLGTQWNYGYTF. CDR3 in DNA: TGTGCCAGCAGCCTCGGGACACAGTGGAACTATGGCTACACCTTC.